This T cell receptor beta chain was recorded in a study of blood T cell repertoires in COVID-19. Background on the study: The cDNA or gDNA used as material had been derived from T cells, B-cell-depleted T cells, or PBMCs.

This clone showed up just a few times. In the original processing: The assay estimated nucleated cells by amplifying reference gene primers. The protocol was immunoSEQ multiplex PCR, while the TCRdb copy is restricted to in-frame clones and leaves out a portion. V, J and clone size derive from that table, while D and trimming were established from the DNA sequence. The table has 15,000 to 20,000 clones, 82% seen once. The CDR3 contains 16 residues. Germline CDR1 and CDR2: SNHLY and FYNNEI. The junction had 9 bases not matched to a gene; V was cut back by 6 bases and J by 7 bases. The sequence derives from a woman in her sixties or seventies with active COVID-19. This chain connects TRBV2 to TRBJ2-2, with 12 bases identical to TRBD2. The sample consisted of peripheral blood. In nucleotides, the CDR3 is TGTGCCAGCAGCGGATCCGGGACTAGCGGGTACGGGGAGCTGTTTTTT. Its protein is CASSGSGTSGYGELFF.